This paragraph covers one T cell receptor beta chain sequence. The antigen is unknown. Primers included in the PCR were 60 Vbeta and 13 Jbeta primers. Data came from immunoSEQ multiplex PCR; TCRdb stores just in-frame clones and leaves some out. The table has approximately 88,000 clones, 64% seen once; the top ten hold 3.2%. These data belong to a study of cytomegalovirus exposure and HLA in healthy donors. Study as a whole: Falling in the Caucasian-associated ancestry cluster were 65% to 90% of a few hundred genotyped donors.

The germline V and J ends were trimmed by 0 bases and 2 bases, with 8 bases remaining between them. The germline V gene has CDR1 MNHNS and CDR2 SASEGT. The CDR3 totals 14 residues. The study's findings and limits: Cytomegalovirus association was assigned to about 150 TCR beta chains. TCR beta sequences numbering around 15,000 were associated with HLA alleles at 0.05 false discovery rate in a later analysis.

The clonotype comes from a man in his sixties in good health and CMV-seronegative. The chain is built from TRBV6-1 and TRBJ2-7; D unresolved. Material: PBMCs. CDR3 region: CASSEARLTYEQYF. CDR3 sequence (DNA): TGTGCCAGCAGTGAAGCGAGGTTGACCTACGAGCAGTACTTC.